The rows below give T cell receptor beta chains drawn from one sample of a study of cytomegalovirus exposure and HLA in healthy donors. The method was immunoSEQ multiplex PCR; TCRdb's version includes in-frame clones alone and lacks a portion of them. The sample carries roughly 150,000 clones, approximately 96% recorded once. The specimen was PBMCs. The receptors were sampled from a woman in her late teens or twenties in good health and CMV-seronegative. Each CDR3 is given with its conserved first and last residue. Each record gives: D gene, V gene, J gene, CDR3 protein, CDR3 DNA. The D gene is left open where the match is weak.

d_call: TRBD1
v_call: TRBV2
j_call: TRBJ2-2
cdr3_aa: CASRVGTGIGELFF
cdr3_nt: TGTGCCAGCAGGGTGGGGACAGGGATCGGGGAGCTGTTTTTT

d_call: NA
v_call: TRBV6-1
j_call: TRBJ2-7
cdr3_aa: CAVSRGSYEQYF
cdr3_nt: TGTGCCGTCTCACGGGGGTCCTACGAGCAGTACTTC

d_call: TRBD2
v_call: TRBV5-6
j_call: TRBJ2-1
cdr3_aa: CASSPRWALAGVHTEQFF
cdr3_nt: TGTGCCAGCAGCCCCAGATGGGCTCTAGCGGGGGTTCATACTGAGCAGTTCTTC

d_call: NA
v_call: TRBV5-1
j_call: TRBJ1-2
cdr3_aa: CASSSVEPSALYGYTF
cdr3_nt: TGCGCCAGCAGTTCCGTTGAACCCAGCGCTCTCTATGGCTACACCTTC

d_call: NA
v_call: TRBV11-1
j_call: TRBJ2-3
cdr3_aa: CASSLGLFERATQYF
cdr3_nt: TGTGCCAGCAGCTTAGGTCTCTTCGAGAGAGCTACGCAGTATTTT

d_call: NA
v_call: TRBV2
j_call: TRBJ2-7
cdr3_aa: CASSGRRAGYLSEQYF
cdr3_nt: TGTGCCAGCAGTGGCCGGCGGGCCGGATATCTCAGCGAGCAGTACTTC

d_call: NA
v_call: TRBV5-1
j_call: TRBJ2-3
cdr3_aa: CASSLGLGTDTQYF
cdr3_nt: TGCGCCAGCAGCTTAGGACTTGGCACAGATACGCAGTATTTT

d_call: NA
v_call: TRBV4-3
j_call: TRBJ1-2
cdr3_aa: CASSQDDSPYGYTF
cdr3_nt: TGCGCCAGCAGCCAAGATGACAGTCCCTATGGCTACACCTTC

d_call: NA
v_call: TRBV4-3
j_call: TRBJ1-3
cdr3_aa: CASSQDTGTGNTIYF
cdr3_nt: TGCGCCAGCAGCCAAGATACAGGGACTGGAAACACCATATATTTT

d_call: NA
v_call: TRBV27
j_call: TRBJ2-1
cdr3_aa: CASSFLDQVGAGEQFF
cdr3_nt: TGTGCCAGCAGTTTTTTGGACCAGGTAGGGGCAGGTGAGCAGTTCTTC

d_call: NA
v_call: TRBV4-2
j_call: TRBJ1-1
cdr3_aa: CASSQAPPGANTEAFF
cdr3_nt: TGTGCCAGCAGCCAAGCCCCCCCAGGGGCGAACACTGAAGCTTTCTTT

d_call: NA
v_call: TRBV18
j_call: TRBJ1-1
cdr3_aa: CASSPPTRDKAFF
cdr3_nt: TGTGCCAGCTCACCACCAACCAGGGATAAAGCTTTCTTT

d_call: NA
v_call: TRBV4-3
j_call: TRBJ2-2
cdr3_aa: CASSQDLATARTGELFF
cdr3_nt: TGCGCCAGCAGCCAAGATCTGGCAACCGCGCGGACCGGGGAGCTGTTTTTT

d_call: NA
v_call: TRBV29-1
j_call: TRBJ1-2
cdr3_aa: CSVEDITGFDGYTF
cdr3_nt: TGCAGCGTTGAAGATATAACAGGGTTTGATGGCTACACCTTC

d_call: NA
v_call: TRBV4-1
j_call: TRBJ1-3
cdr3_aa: CASSPLTGGSGNTIYF
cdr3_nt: TGCGCCAGCAGCCCGTTGACGGGAGGGTCTGGAAACACCATATATTTT

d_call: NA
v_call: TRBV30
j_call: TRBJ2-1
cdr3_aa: CAWTETGRGRGAQFF
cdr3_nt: TGTGCCTGGACAGAGACAGGGCGGGGAAGAGGCGCGCAGTTCTTC

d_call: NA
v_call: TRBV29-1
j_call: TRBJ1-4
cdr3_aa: CSVEDWANEKLFF
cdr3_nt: TGCAGCGTTGAGGACTGGGCTAATGAAAAACTGTTTTTT

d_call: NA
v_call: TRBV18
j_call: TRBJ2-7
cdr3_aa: CASSPNGQSTYEQYF
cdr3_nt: TGTGCCAGCTCACCGAATGGACAGTCCACCTACGAGCAGTACTTC

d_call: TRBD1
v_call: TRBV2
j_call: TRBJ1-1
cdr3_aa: CASTAEQGGLNTEAFF
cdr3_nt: TGTGCCAGCACCGCAGAACAGGGGGGCCTGAACACTGAAGCTTTCTTT

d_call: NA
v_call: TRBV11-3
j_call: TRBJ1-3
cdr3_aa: CASSSSGAGNTIYF
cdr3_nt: TGTGCCAGCAGCTCGTCGGGGGCTGGAAACACCATATATTTT

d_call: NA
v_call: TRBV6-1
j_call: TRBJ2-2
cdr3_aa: CASRASRAGTGELFF
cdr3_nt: TGTGCCAGCAGAGCTTCCAGGGCTGGCACCGGGGAGCTGTTTTTT

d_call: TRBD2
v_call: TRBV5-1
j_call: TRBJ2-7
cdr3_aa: CASAKIAGVPYEQYF
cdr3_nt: TGCGCCAGCGCTAAAATAGCGGGGGTTCCATACGAGCAGTACTTC

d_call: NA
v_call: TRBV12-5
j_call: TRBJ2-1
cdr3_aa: CASGLVRGDEQFF
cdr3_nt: TGTGCTAGTGGTTTGGTACGGGGTGATGAGCAGTTCTTC

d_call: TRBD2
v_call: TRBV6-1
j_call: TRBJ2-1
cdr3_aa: CASRNRGLAYNEQFF
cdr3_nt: TGTGCCAGCAGAAATAGGGGACTAGCGTACAATGAGCAGTTCTTC

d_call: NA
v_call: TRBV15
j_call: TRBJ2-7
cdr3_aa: CATSREVSYEQYF
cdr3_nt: TGTGCCACCAGCAGAGAAGTTAGCTACGAGCAGTACTTC

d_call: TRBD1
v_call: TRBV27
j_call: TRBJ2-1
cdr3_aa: CASSLWGQGNEQFF
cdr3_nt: TGTGCCAGCAGTTTATGGGGACAGGGCAATGAGCAGTTCTTC

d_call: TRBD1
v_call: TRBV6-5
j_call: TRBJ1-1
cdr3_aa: CASSRQGEAFF
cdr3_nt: TGTGCCAGCAGCCGACAGGGGGAAGCTTTCTTT

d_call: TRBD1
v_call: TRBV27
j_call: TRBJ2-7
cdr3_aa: CASSSPGTASYEQYF
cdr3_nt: TGTGCCAGCAGTTCTCCCGGGACAGCTTCCTACGAGCAGTACTTC

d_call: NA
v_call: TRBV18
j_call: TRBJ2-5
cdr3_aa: CASSPRGQETQYF
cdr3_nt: TGTGCCAGCTCACCAAGGGGGCAAGAGACCCAGTACTTC